This TCR beta chain was identified during a study of read filtering for tumor transcriptome and immune sequencing (dated by TCRdb to 2018 to 2021). Broadly, across the study: The cohort consisted of about 17 male and over twelve female patients, with a mean age of approximately 66 years and an age range of roughly 40 to 85. Whole-transcriptome libraries were prepared with the TruSeq RNA Access Library Prep Kit after DNase treatment. Using the same bone marrow samples, the study compared TCR repertoires obtained by targeted immune repertoire sequencing with those obtained by bulk whole-transcriptome sequencing. Under revised international staging, eight or nine patients fell into R-ISS I, 15 to 20 into R-ISS II and six or seven into R-ISS III. One main goal was a read-filtering strategy for immune repertoire data, in particular deciding whether clonotypes backed by only one read should be removed. Per sample, about 3.5 to 11 million TCR-region mapped reads were obtained with IR-seq, compared with only about 80 to 1,400 with RNA-seq.

The Immunoverse kit was used to build TCR libraries from 400 ng RNA, with molecular barcoded adaptors covering alpha/delta and beta/gamma chains. TCR library preparation used the same RNA that went into transcriptome sequencing. TCR libraries were sequenced on an Illumina HiSeq 4000 with 2 x 150 cycles. The authors' pipeline ran thus. With MiXCR, TCR reads were aligned to human V, D, J and C references and assembled into CDR3 clonotypes, with quality filtering and error correction included. Clonotype counts and gene usage diversity were analyzed with the tcR package in R. For inspection of raw mapping reads, RNA-seq reads were mapped by STAR aligner version 2.5.3a onto GRCh37 of the human genome. To test how sequencing depth affected the clonotypes detected, IR-seq fastq files were randomly downsampled with Seqtk 1.3. TCRdb passed the public sequencing reads through fastp at Q25 and MiXCR, retaining productive beta sequences. When rows share a CDR3 protein, they turn into one entry using the most common DNA and genes. TCRdb, not the original authors, processed these V and J calls. This sample is represented by approximately 61,000 distinct CDR3 sequences; about 19% of them were singletons. Around an eighth of the sample rests with the top ten.

Every patient had bone marrow sampled at the time of active disease. Ficoll-Hypaque density gradient centrifugation was used to isolate bone marrow mononuclear cells. To remove myeloma plasma cells, the cells were labeled with CD138 magnetic microbeads on a MACS separator, and CD138-negative cells were then collected by negative selection. Flow cytometry on an Attune NxT with CD138 antibodies was used to check the purity of the isolated cells. Total RNA was extracted with TRIzol reagent and quantified with a NanoDrop spectrophotometer. Paired RNA-seq and IR-seq were performed on each patient's CD138-negative bone marrow sample. Worth noting for this clonotype: This receptor's antigen is unknown. A much more abundant neighbour one base away suggests this may be a read error.

Per the germline V gene, SQVTM is the CDR1 and ANQGSEA is the CDR2. The CDR3, cysteine through phenylalanine, is 13 amino acids long. The CDR3 DNA has 39 bases and is translated from base 1. The study at large found these results: Removing single-read clonotypes increased the correlation between IR-seq and RNA-seq shared clonotype proportions. Single-read clonotypes made up roughly 82% of clonotypes but 3.5% to 4.5% of total reads in IR-seq, and over 65% of clonotypes and roughly 45% of reads in RNA-seq. IR-seq captured clonotypes at much higher depth and more reliably than RNA-seq, and smaller IR-seq throughput sufficed to identify most shared clonotypes. The sorted CD138-negative fraction was not purified T cells but a mixed bone marrow immune population.

Sequencing was done on a sample of a population of CD138-negative cells sorted from bone marrow. The meaning of the sample's cell subset or site label: bone marrow mononuclear cells depleted of CD138+ plasma/myeloma cells by negative magnetic selection. This TCR came from a donor at least 40 years old with multiple myeloma. The V and J segments used are TRBV29-1 and TRBJ1-5; a tentative D match to TRBD1 spans 6 bases. The nucleotide sequence reads TGCAGCGTTGCAGGGGTCAGGGGCCAGCTCCAGCATTTT. Translated, this is CSVAGVRGQLQHF.